This entry lists 26 T cell receptor beta chains sequenced from one sample in a study of T cells of healthy individuals. TCRdb called the 5' RACE reads again in MiXCR, with one record for every CDR3 protein. The data hold 60,000 to 70,000 distinct CDR3 sequences, with about 17% observed a single time. All receptors come from a human donor in good health.

This clonotype was counted at least ten times. The chain joins TRBV28 to TRBJ1-3; D gene uncertain. Germline V CDR1 and CDR2: MDHEN, SYDVKM. The CDR3 has 15 residues. The V end lost 4 bases, the J end lost 7 bases, and 17 bases lay between the germline ends. The CDR3 DNA reads as TGTGCCAGCAGTTCGGACCTCCGGATGGGGAACACCATATATTTT. Translated: CASSSDLRMGNTIYF.

The gene calls are TRBV10-3 and TRBJ1-6; a weak D match, TRBD1 (6 bases). The V and J ends lost 6 bases and 9 bases respectively, with 18 bases between them. The CDR3 runs 15 residues. Germline V gene sequence: CDR1 ENHRY, CDR2 SYGVKD. The CDR3 sequence: CAISASEGGPSPLHF. CDR3 bases: TGTGCCATCAGCGCTTCTGAAGGGGGTCCTTCACCCCTCCACTTT.

In its sample, this clonotype was seen many times. CDR3 nucleotides: TGTGCCAGCAGTGAATATTTCGACAGGGGCACAGATACGCAGTATTTT. Encoded protein: CASSEYFDRGTDTQYF. The rearrangement joins TRBV25-1 to TRBJ2-3; TRBD1 matches at 7 bases. V was clipped by 0 bases and J by 1 base; unmatched bases: 4. The CDR3 covers 16 residues. CDR1 and CDR2 from the germline V gene are MGHDK and SYGVNS.

This clonotype was seen many times. V gene TRBV20-1 combines with J gene TRBJ2-6, with TRBD1 matching 10 bases. This CDR3 contains 15 residues. V shed 1 base, J shed 13 bases, and the junction held 10 bases outside the gene matches. Germline V gives CDR1 DFQATT, CDR2 SNEGSKA (reference sequence). As DNA, the CDR3 is TGCAGTGCTAGAGCCGACAGGGGGCCCCCTTATGTCCTGACTTTC. As protein: CSARADRGPPYVLTF.

This clonotype was recorded a few times. The chain has TRBV28 and TRBJ2-3; the match to TRBD2 covers 7 bases. This CDR3 is 16 amino acids long. V was clipped by 6 bases and J by 2 bases; unmatched bases: 11. Germline-derived CDR1 and CDR2 are MDHEN and SYDVKM. CDR3 bases: TGTGCCAGCAGCCCTCCTGAAGGGAGGGACACAGATACGCAGTATTTT. Protein: CASSPPEGRDTDTQYF.

The chain employs TRBV21-1 and TRBJ2-3; the table's D gene call, TRBD2, was not cross checked with the DNA. TRBV21-1 is a pseudogene segment. CDR3 size: 19 residues. The CDR3 reads CASSKEAAGGQVGTDTQYF. In DNA form, the CDR3 reads TGTGCCAGCAGCAAAGAGGCCGCGGGAGGTCAGGTGGGAACAGATACGCAGTATTTT.

This clonotype was observed many times. V and J are TRBV2 and TRBJ1-5; D gene ambiguous. From germline, CDR1 is SNHLY and CDR2 FYNNEI. The length of the CDR3 is 14 residues. V dropped 5 bases and J dropped 4 bases, with 12 bases sitting between them. CDR3 in DNA: TGTGCCAGCAGTATTGGAAGAGGGAATCAGCCCCAGCATTTT. It yields the protein CASSIGRGNQPQHF.

The CDR3, as DNA: TGTGCCAGCAAGAGAGGGGACGAGCAGTACTTC. It translates to CASKRGDEQYF. The chain is built from TRBV6-1 and TRBJ2-7; either TRBD1 or TRBD2 may supply D (5 bases each). Germline loops: CDR1 MNHNS, CDR2 SASEGT. This CDR3 is built from 11 residues. V lost 7 bases and J 5 bases, leaving 9 bases between the germline ends.

This clonotype has just a few counts. This chain links TRBV5-8 with TRBJ1-2, with 7 positions matching TRBD1. The length of the CDR3 is 14 residues. The germline V gene has CDR1 SGHTS and CDR2 YDEGEE. Losses at the gene ends were 1 base for V and 5 bases for J; bases not matched to a gene: 5. CDR3 protein: CASSLRGPRYGYTF. The CDR3 DNA reads TGTGCCAGCAGCTTGAGGGGGCCGCGGTATGGCTACACCTTC.

This clonotype was recorded a few times. CDR3 nucleotide sequence: TGTGCCAGCAGCCCGACGACAGGCGGTACTGAAGCTTTCTTT. Its protein is CASSPTTGGTEAFF. The V and J genes are TRBV7-9 and TRBJ1-1, with TRBD1 as a possible D gene (6 bases). Trimming cost V 5 bases and J 5 bases, with 15 bases left between them. Germline V lookup: CDR1 SEHNR, CDR2 FQNEAQ (reference sequence). There are 14 residues in the CDR3.

This clonotype was detected ten times or more. The chain couples TRBV13 to TRBJ1-1; D not certain. CDR1 and CDR2 (germline): PRHDT, FYEKMQ (reference sequence). V lost 6 bases and J lost 6, with 17 bases in between. The CDR3 covers 14 residues. CDR3 amino acids: CASSLDGWGAEAFF. The CDR3, as DNA: TGTGCCAGCAGTCTCGATGGGTGGGGAGCTGAAGCTTTCTTT.

The sample holds many counts of this clonotype. V and J are TRBV20-1 and TRBJ2-7; a possible D gene is TRBD1 (5 bases). Deletions cut 5 bases from V and 2 bases from J, with 7 bases between. The CDR3 covers 11 residues. Germline values: CDR1 DFQATT, CDR2 SNEGSKA (reference sequence). CDR3 in amino acids: CSAGAAYEQYF. The CDR3 DNA reads TGCAGTGCTGGGGCCGCCTACGAGCAGTACTTC.

This clonotype was found a few times. This sequence joins TRBV28 and TRBJ1-6; D is perhaps TRBD1 (5 bases). The V end was cut by 6 bases, the J end by 7 bases, with 13 bases between. The germline V gene encodes CDR1 MDHEN and CDR2 SYDVKM. The CDR3 loop spans 14 amino acids. CDR3 nucleotides: TGTGCCAGCAGGCCGGGACGGTTAAATTCACCCCTCCACTTT. It translates to CASRPGRLNSPLHF.

J is TRBJ2-5 and V is TRBV9, with no clear D. Trimming cost V 0 bases and J 7 bases, with 4 bases left between them. The CDR3 runs to 11 residues. Germline V lookup: CDR1 SGDLS, CDR2 YYNGEE. CDR3 coding DNA: TGTGCCAGCAGCGTAGGGGCGACCCAGTACTTC. This codes for CASSVGATQYF.

The chain couples TRBV12-3 or TRBV12-4 to TRBJ2-1; 14 bases match TRBD2. The CDR3 sequence is 18 residues long. V was pared by 1 base and J by 9 bases, with 11 bases of the junction left unmatched. The DNA for the CDR3 is TGTGCCAGCAGTTTAGGTGTAGGGACTAGCGGGAGCAAGGGTGAGCAGTTCTTC. This encodes CASSLGVGTSGSKGEQFF.

This clonotype has only a few counts. This rearrangement joins TRBV3-1 to TRBJ2-7; D unresolved. The CDR3 contains 11 residues. CDR1 and CDR2 (germline): LGHDT, YNNKEL (reference sequence). The ends were cut back, 5 bases at V and 5 bases at J, with 7 bases in the middle. The CDR3 is CASSSGNEQYF. The CDR3 region has the DNA TGTGCCAGCAGCTCCGGAAACGAGCAGTACTTC.

This clonotype was seen at least ten times. The chain uses TRBV30 and TRBJ1-3; D unclear. This CDR3 comprises 13 residues. V lost 0 bases and J lost 6, with 9 bases in between. CDR1 GTSNPN and CDR2 SVGIG come from the germline V gene (reference sequence). In DNA, the CDR3 is TGTGCCTGGAGTGTACTTACCGAAAACACCATATATTTT. Translating gives CAWSVLTENTIYF.

This chain links TRBV9 with TRBJ1-1; tentative D call: TRBD1 (6 bases). V gave up 4 bases and J gave up 2 bases, with 12 bases separating them. Germline CDR1 SGDLS, CDR2 YYNGEE. The CDR3 is 14 amino acids. The CDR3 region is CASSQSGTNTEAFF. The DNA for the CDR3 is TGTGCCAGCAGCCAAAGTGGGACAAACACTGAAGCTTTCTTT.

At least ten counts were recorded for this clonotype. This chain links TRBV12-3 or TRBV12-4 with TRBJ2-7; D might be TRBD1 (5 bases). The CDR3 extends over 12 amino acids. The V and J ends lost 4 bases and 7 bases respectively, with 11 bases between them. In DNA, the CDR3 is TGTGCCAGCAGTTCAGGGTACTTTGAGCAGTACTTC. It encodes CASSSGYFEQYF.

This clonotype was seen a handful of times. This chain joins TRBV6-6 and TRBJ2-7; D might be TRBD1 or TRBD2, each matching 5 bases. V lost 5 bases, J lost 7 bases, and 15 bases lay in between. Germline V CDR1 and CDR2: MNHNY, SVGAGI (reference sequence). The CDR3 is 13 residues long. The CDR3 here is CASSPGAVREQYF. CDR3 DNA: TGTGCCAGCAGTCCCGGGGCCGTACGGGAGCAGTACTTC.

This clonotype was recorded many times. The V call is TRBV5-6, the J call TRBJ2-7; 7 positions agree with TRBD2. The trim removed 5 bases at V and 4 bases at J, leaving 9 bases unmatched. The CDR3 covers 14 residues. Per the germline V gene, CDR1 is SGHDT and CDR2 is YYEEEE. Written as DNA, the CDR3 is TGTGCCAGCAGTGATTCAGCGGGGCGATACGAGCAGTACTTC. Amino acid sequence: CASSDSAGRYEQYF.

This clonotype was detected only a few times. V gene TRBV7-2 combines with J gene TRBJ2-3; D is unresolved. This CDR3 region has 13 residues. Trimming cost V 5 bases and J 3 bases, with 9 bases left between them. CDR1 is SGHTA, CDR2 FQGNSA, per germline. CDR3: CASSMGRTDTQYF. The CDR3 nucleotides read TGTGCCAGCAGCATGGGCCGGACAGATACGCAGTATTTT.

V gene TRBV6-5 combines with J gene TRBJ2-5; possibly TRBD2 for D (5 bases). The CDR3 has 14 amino acids. V lost 0 bases and J 4 bases, leaving 9 bases between the germline ends. Germline values: CDR1 MNHEY, CDR2 SVGAGI. The CDR3 is CASSYSSGGETQYF. CDR3 bases: TGTGCCAGCAGTTACTCGAGTGGAGGAGAGACCCAGTACTTC.

This clonotype has at least ten counts. The V and J genes are TRBV9 and TRBJ2-1, with D possibly being TRBD2 (5 bases). The V gene lost 0 bases and the J gene lost 16 bases, with 14 bases spanning the gap. CDR1 and CDR2 from the germline V gene are SGDLS and YYNGEE. CDR3 length: 12 residues. This CDR3 is CASSVGRQRLFF. The CDR3 DNA reads TGTGCCAGCAGCGTAGGGAGGCAGCGACTCTTCTTC.

As regards this clonotype: Being one base from a much bigger clone, this may be a read error. The rearrangement joins TRBV6-6 to TRBJ2-2; TRBD1 matches at 9 bases. The ends lost 7 bases at V and 10 bases at J; junction bases unmatched: 13. Germline values: CDR1 MNHNY, CDR2 SVGAGI (reference sequence). CDR3 length: 15 amino acids. This CDR3 is CASTADRGGYVELFF. The CDR3 DNA sequence: TGTGCCAGCACCGCGGACAGGGGAGGATACGTGGAGCTGTTTTTT.

The DNA for the CDR3 is TGTGCCAGCAGTTTTCAACTAGGATCAGATACGCAGTATTTT. It codes for CASSFQLGSDTQYF. The chain is built from TRBV12-3 or TRBV12-4 and TRBJ2-3; D is perhaps TRBD2 (5 bases). Trimming took 3 bases from V and 4 from J, leaving 11 bases between them. The CDR3 covers 14 residues.